Following are 26 T cell receptor beta chains from one sample sequenced in a study of shared clonotypes between healthy human individuals. Only in-frame clones appear in the TCRdb table, and some are missing; sequencing was by immunoSEQ multiplex PCR. The data contain roughly 2,500,000 clones, roughly 93% of them singletons. Sequenced sample: naive CD4+ T cells from PBMCs. The subset denotes: CD45RA+ positively selected. The receptors here all came from a man aged 18 to 30 in good health. Some clones in this sample may be carry-over from other donors' samples.

The chain has TRBV7-2 and TRBJ1-3; D gene uncertain. The CDR3 contains 14 residues. CDR1 and CDR2 (germline): SGHTA, FQGNSA. V lost 7 bases and J 8 bases, leaving 18 bases between the germline ends. CDR3 loop: CASIKGLGYDTIYF. DNA for the CDR3: TGTGCCAGCATTAAAGGGTTGGGTTACGACACCATATATTTT.

The V and J genes are TRBV28 and TRBJ2-7; possible D gene TRBD1, 6 bases. The CDR3 runs 13 residues. V lost 7 bases and J 0 bases, leaving 10 bases between the germline ends. Germline V CDR1 and CDR2: MDHEN, SYDVKM. The CDR3 bases are TGTGCCAGCACAACAGGGAGCTCCTACGAGCAGTACTTC. This codes for CASTTGSSYEQYF.

This sequence joins TRBV7-9 and TRBJ1-1; TRBD1 might be the D (5 bases). V dropped 5 bases and J dropped 8 bases, with 15 bases sitting between them. The CDR3 is 13 residues long. Per germline, CDR1 SEHNR and CDR2 FQNEAQ (reference sequence). The CDR3 here is CASSPRAGGEAFF. The CDR3 DNA sequence: TGTGCCAGCAGCCCCAGGGCCGGCGGAGAAGCTTTCTTT.

This sequence joins TRBV28 and TRBJ2-5; the D gene is possibly TRBD2 (6 bases). CDR1 is MDHEN and CDR2 is SYDVKM in the germline V gene. With 6 bases removed from V and 7 bases from J, the gap between germline ends came to 21 bases. The length of the CDR3 is 15 residues. The CDR3 loop reads CASSLGTVGVRTQYF. The CDR3 DNA reads as TGTGCCAGCAGCCTTGGGACTGTAGGGGTAAGGACCCAGTACTTC.

This clone appeared a single time. V is TRBV6-5 and J is TRBJ1-4; tentative D call: TRBD1 (5 bases). The ends were cut back, 4 bases at V and 0 bases at J, with 9 bases in the middle. Germline lookup yields CDR1 MNHEY and CDR2 SVGAGI. The CDR3 totals 15 residues. CDR3 protein: CASSFGGATNEKLFF. CDR3 sequence (DNA): TGTGCCAGCAGTTTCGGGGGTGCAACTAATGAAAAACTGTTTTTT.

The gene calls are TRBV5-1 and TRBJ2-1; 14 nucleotides line up with TRBD2. Germline-derived CDR1 and CDR2 are SGHRS and YFSETQ. V was clipped by 4 bases and J by 9 bases; unmatched bases: 6. The CDR3 loop spans 15 amino acids. The CDR3 nucleotides are TGCGCCAGCAGCATAGGGACTAGCGGGAGTTTTGAGCAGTTCTTC. It codes for CASSIGTSGSFEQFF.

A word on this clone: The sample holds other DNA sequences that translate to the same CDR3. The chain is built from TRBV29-1 and TRBJ2-3, with D unclear. The CDR3 consists of 11 residues. Germline-derived CDR1 and CDR2 are SQVTM and ANQGSEA. V dropped 4 bases and J dropped 5 bases, with 7 bases sitting between them. The CDR3 spells CSVGGGDTQYF. The DNA for the CDR3 is TGCAGCGTTGGAGGCGGAGATACGCAGTATTTT.

The genes are TRBV5-4 and TRBJ2-1; D is ambiguous. V lost 0 bases and J 4 bases, leaving 17 bases between the germline ends. The CDR3 runs to 17 residues. Germline CDR1 is SGHNT and CDR2 is YYREEE (reference sequence). The CDR3 DNA reads as TGTGCCAGCAGCTTGGATAGTGTGAGGAGCCGTTACAATGAGCAGTTCTTC. It encodes CASSLDSVRSRYNEQFF.

J is TRBJ2-3 and V is TRBV18; D is perhaps TRBD2 (5 bases). V was clipped by 4 bases and J by 0 bases, with 14 bases between them. Germline V gene sequence: CDR1 KGHSH, CDR2 LQKENI. The CDR3 is 16 residues long. The CDR3 bases are TGTGCCAGCTCACTAACTAGAATTTTTAGCACAGATACGCAGTATTTT. Translated: CASSLTRIFSTDTQYF. Based on the CDR3 plus reference TRBV18 and TRBJ2-3, the full variable domain is NAGVMQNPRHLVRRRGQEARLRCSPMKGHSHVYWYRQLPEEGLKFMVYLQKENIIDESGMPKERFSAEFPKEGPSILRIQQVVRGDSAAYFCASSLTRIFSTDTQYFGPGTRLTVL.

The chain couples TRBV15 to TRBJ2-5; 7 bases are shared with TRBD2. Germline CDR1 is LNHNV and CDR2 is YYDKDF (reference sequence). The CDR3 has 14 residues. The J segment lost 5 bases and the V segment lost 3 bases, leaving 6 bases of the junction unmatched. The DNA of the CDR3 is TGTGCCACCAGCAGGCCCTTGGGGGGGGAGACCCAGTACTTC. This sequence encodes CATSRPLGGETQYF. The full variable domain, with the rest looked up from reference TRBV15 and TRBJ2-5, is DAMVIQNPRYQVTQFGKPVTLSCSQTLNHNVMYWYQQKSSQAPKLLFHYYDKDFNNEADTPDNFQSRRPNTSFCFLDIRSPGLGDTAMYLCATSRPLGGETQYFGPGTRLLVL.

Turning to this clone: Other DNA sequences from this sample encode an identical CDR3 as well. The rearrangement uses TRBV5-1 and TRBJ2-5; 7 bases are a match to TRBD2. CDR1 and CDR2 from the germline V gene are SGHRS and YFSETQ. The CDR3 is 13 residues long. The J segment lost 2 bases and the V segment lost 4 bases, leaving 2 bases of the junction unmatched. The CDR3 protein is CASSPGLQETQYF. The CDR3 DNA is TGCGCCAGCAGCCCGGGACTACAAGAGACCCAGTACTTC.

This rearrangement joins TRBV5-4 to TRBJ2-3; 7 nucleotides align to TRBD1. The CDR3 consists of 16 residues. V lost 5 bases and J lost 7; bases outside the gene matches: 16. Germline values: CDR1 SGHNT, CDR2 YYREEE (reference sequence). The CDR3 region has the DNA TGTGCCAGCAGACCAAAAGGGGGACAGTGGTCGAATACGCAGTATTTT. It codes for CASRPKGGQWSNTQYF.

This clone has a single count. The rearrangement links TRBV5-1 to TRBJ2-7; D not resolved. Germline values: CDR1 SGHRS, CDR2 YFSETQ. V shed 0 bases and J shed 8 bases, with 9 bases lying between them. The CDR3 consists of 12 residues. The CDR3 spells CASSLGFEKQYF. Written as DNA, the CDR3 is TGCGCCAGCAGCTTGGGTTTTGAGAAGCAGTACTTC.

The chain carries TRBV18 and TRBJ2-3, with unresolved D. V was cut by 3 bases and J by 1 base, with 11 bases left in between. Germline V gene lookup returns CDR1 KGHSH and CDR2 LQKENI. This CDR3 contains 15 residues. The CDR3 sequence is CASSPSRSRTDTQYF. In DNA form, the CDR3 reads TGTGCCAGCTCACCCTCGCGGAGCCGCACAGATACGCAGTATTTT.

Concerning this clone itself: Other DNA sequences in this specimen translate into the identical CDR3. This chain joins TRBV7-3 and TRBJ2-5; weak D call: TRBD2 (5 bases). Germline values: CDR1 SGHTA, CDR2 FQGTGA. The CDR3 has 14 amino acids. V dropped 2 bases and J dropped 0 bases, with 7 bases sitting between them. The CDR3 DNA sequence: TGTGCCAGCAGCTTATCGGGATACCAAGAGACCCAGTACTTC. Its protein is CASSLSGYQETQYF. The full variable domain, completed using reference TRBV7-3 and TRBJ2-5, is GAGVSQTPSNKVTEKGKYVELRCDPISGHTALYWYRQSLGQGPEFLIYFQGTGAADDSGLPNDRFFAVRPEGSVSTLKIQRTERGDSAVYLCASSLSGYQETQYFGPGTRLLVL.

The V and J genes are TRBV7-8 and TRBJ2-1; D gene uncertain. The CDR3 spans 13 residues. The V gene's germline CDR1 is SGHVS and CDR2 FQNEAQ. Trimming stripped 2 bases from V and 7 bases from J, with 9 bases between. The CDR3 region is CASSLFGGNEQFF. DNA for the CDR3: TGTGCCAGCAGCTTATTCGGCGGAAATGAGCAGTTCTTC.

The chain is built from TRBV6-1 and TRBJ2-2; the match to TRBD2 covers 10 bases. The CDR3 is 15 amino acids. The germline V gene encodes CDR1 MNHNS and CDR2 SASEGT. With V trimmed by 1 base and J by 4 bases, 0 bases remained unmatched. The CDR3 here is CASSEGLAGTGELFF. The DNA of the CDR3 is TGTGCCAGCAGTGAAGGACTAGCGGGCACCGGGGAGCTGTTTTTT.

The chain uses TRBV6-1 and TRBJ2-1; D gene unclear. The CDR3 covers 11 residues. CDR1 MNHNS and CDR2 SASEGT come from the germline V gene. V gave up 5 bases and J gave up 8 bases, with 7 bases separating them. CDR3 region: CASSYRHEQFF. DNA for the CDR3: TGTGCCAGCAGTTACCGGCATGAGCAGTTCTTC.

V usage is TRBV28 and J usage is TRBJ2-7, with 7 bases matching TRBD1. Germline V gene data show CDR1 as MDHEN and CDR2 as SYDVKM. V shed 5 bases and J 5 bases; nucleotides not matched to a gene: 3. This CDR3 has 12 amino acids. In nucleotides, the CDR3 is TGTGCCAGCAGTGGGGACAGACACGAGCAGTACTTC. It encodes CASSGDRHEQYF.

A few counts support this clone. The rearrangement joins TRBV28 to TRBJ2-6, with no clear D. Germline CDR1 reads MDHEN; CDR2 reads SYDVKM. Trimming pared 7 bases from V and 0 bases from J, leaving 4 bases between. The CDR3 spans 13 residues. CDR3 amino acids: CASTRSGANVLTF. The CDR3 nucleotides are TGTGCCAGCACCCGCTCTGGGGCCAACGTCCTGACTTTC.

The chain has TRBV5-1 and TRBJ2-4, with 9 nucleotides matching TRBD1. The germline V gene has CDR1 SGHRS and CDR2 YFSETQ. With V trimmed by 4 bases and J by 2 bases, 10 bases remained unmatched. The CDR3 sequence is 17 residues long. The CDR3 bases are TGCGCCAGCAGCGTCACAGGGGGCGGTTATACCAAAAACATTCAGTACTTC. Residues: CASSVTGGGYTKNIQYF.

The V gene is TRBV7-3, the J gene TRBJ2-2, with 7 bases aligning to TRBD1. V was clipped by 4 bases and J by 0 bases; unmatched bases: 5. The CDR3 contains 16 residues. Germline CDR1 reads SGHTA; CDR2 reads FQGTGA. The CDR3 loop is CASSYGTVANTGELFF. The CDR3 nucleotides are TGTGCCAGCAGCTACGGGACAGTCGCGAACACCGGGGAGCTGTTTTTT.

This chain connects TRBV28 to TRBJ2-5; D assignment may be TRBD1 or TRBD2 (5 bases each). Germline assignment: CDR1 MDHEN and CDR2 SYDVKM. The CDR3 runs to 15 residues. V was trimmed by 7 bases and J by 4 bases, leaving 19 bases between them. DNA of the CDR3: TGTGCCAGCACCCTCCCCGGGGCCCGGAGAGAGACCCAGTACTTC. This gives the protein CASTLPGARRETQYF. The full variable domain, completed using reference TRBV28 and TRBJ2-5, is DVKVTQSSRYLVKRTGEKVFLECVQDMDHENMFWYRQDPGLGLRLIYFSYDVKMKEKGDIPEGYSVSREKKERFSLILESASTNQTSMYLCASTLPGARRETQYFGPGTRLLVL.

The CDR3 bases are TGCGCCAGCAGCCCCAATGGTAGGGGGGGGATTAATGAAAAACTGTTTTTT. Protein: CASSPNGRGGINEKLFF. V usage is TRBV4-1 and J usage is TRBJ1-4, with D tentatively TRBD1 (6 bases). Deletions cut 4 bases from V and 4 bases from J, with 19 bases between. This CDR3 has 17 amino acids. The V gene's germline CDR1 is MGHRA and CDR2 YSYEKL.

The chain recombines TRBV29-1 with TRBJ1-4, with unresolved D. This CDR3 is 14 amino acids long. Germline CDR1 reads SQVTM; CDR2 reads ANQGSEA. V lost 4 bases and J 3 bases, leaving 12 bases between the germline ends. Here the CDR3 reads CSVVDTASNEKLFF. CDR3 DNA: TGCAGCGTTGTTGACACAGCGTCTAATGAAAAACTGTTTTTT.

CDR3 in DNA: TGTGCCGGGGGACGAGAGACCCAGTACTTC. As protein: CAGGRETQYF. The chain links TRBV6-5 to TRBJ2-5; the D gene could be TRBD1 or TRBD2 (5 bases each). Germline V gene sequence: CDR1 MNHEY, CDR2 SVGAGI. The CDR3 covers 10 residues. V was shortened by 11 bases and J by 4 bases, with 8 bases between the two germline ends.